The 5 T cell receptor beta chains in this list originate from one sample, sequenced in a study of spatial heterogeneity in lung cancer. MiXCR was run by TCRdb on the 5' RACE reads, yielding one entry per CDR3 protein. The sample consists of roughly 9,700 distinct CDR3 sequences, over 7.5% of them appearing once. Their antigens remain unidentified. Specified time point: sample taken at primary tumor resection. Study conclusions and caveats: Counts that tracked tumor mutation counts were those of expanded intratumoral alpha and beta TCRs.

Here the sequenced sample was lung tumor tissue, taken at surgery. The receptors were gathered from a female donor with early-stage non-small cell lung cancer.

The chain is built from TRBV5-5 and TRBJ1-1, with 7 bases matching TRBD1. The V gene end was trimmed by 4 bases and the J gene end by 2 bases; junction bases not matched to a gene: 8. The CDR3 extends over 15 amino acids. Germline V gene sequence: CDR1 SGHKS, CDR2 YYEKEE (reference sequence). The CDR3 sequence is CASSPRRDSNTEAFF. The CDR3 DNA follows: TGTGCCAGCAGCCCCCGACGGGACAGCAACACTGAAGCTTTCTTT. The whole variable domain, remainder taken from reference TRBV5-5 and TRBJ1-1, is DAGVTQSPTHLIKTRGQQVTLRCSPISGHKSVSWYQQVLGQGPQFIFQYYEKEERGRGNFPDRFSARQFPNYSSELNVNALLLGDSALYLCASSPRRDSNTEAFFGQGTRLTVV.

By sample share, this clonotype is medium-sized. This CDR3 is CASSPFGAEAFF. The CDR3 DNA sequence: TGTGCCAGCAGCCCCTTTGGAGCTGAAGCTTTCTTT. The gene calls are TRBV7-8 and TRBJ1-1; D is undetermined. The CDR3 runs to 12 residues. Per the germline V gene, CDR1 is SGHVS and CDR2 is FQNEAQ. V was trimmed by 5 bases and J by 6 bases, leaving 10 bases between them. Based on the CDR3 plus reference TRBV7-8 and TRBJ1-1, the full variable domain is GAGVSQSPRYKVAKRGQDVALRCDPISGHVSLFWYQQALGQGPEFLTYFQNEAQLDKSGLPSDRFFAERPEGSVSTLKIQRTQQEDSAVYLCASSPFGAEAFFGQGTRLTVV.

There are many counts of this clonotype. The chain links TRBV7-9 to TRBJ2-5; D not certain. Trimming pared 5 bases from V and 2 bases from J, leaving 9 bases between. CDR3 length: 13 amino acids. Germline V gene data show CDR1 as SEHNR and CDR2 as FQNEAQ (reference sequence). CDR3 in amino acids: CASSGMKQETQYF. In nucleotides, the CDR3 is TGTGCCAGCAGCGGTATGAAACAAGAGACCCAGTACTTC.

This clonotype was observed at least ten times. The rearrangement uses TRBV20-1 and TRBJ1-5; D not resolved. This CDR3 region has 14 residues. Germline V gene data show CDR1 as DFQATT and CDR2 as SNEGSKA (reference sequence). V was pared by 4 bases and J by 0 bases, with 10 bases between. CDR3 sequence reads: CSAILGDSNQPQHF. CDR3 in DNA: TGCAGTGCTATACTCGGGGATAGCAATCAGCCCCAGCATTTT.

This clonotype is medium-sized within its sample. The V call is TRBV9, the J call TRBJ1-4; maybe TRBD1 (5 bases). CDR1 and CDR2 from the germline V gene are SGDLS and YYNGEE. CDR3 length: 13 residues. The V and J ends lost 4 bases and 6 bases respectively, with 10 bases between them. CDR3: CASSKTADEKLFF. The CDR3 bases are TGTGCCAGCAGCAAGACAGCCGATGAAAAACTGTTTTTT.